The present TCR beta chain was sequenced within a study of T cell clonotyping in hematopoietic cell transplantation. Time point noted: recipient sample about 28 days before transplant, after cytoreduction. Clones were read by immunoSEQ multiplex PCR, and TCRdb kept only the in-frame ones, dropping some. The data hold several thousand clones, with around 90% observed a single time. The CDR3 consists of 13 residues. The germline gives CDR1 SGHRS, CDR2 YFSETQ. With 3 bases removed from V and 2 bases from J, the gap between germline ends came to 9 bases. Here the sequenced sample was peripheral blood mononuclear cells, taken before stem cell transplant. V gene TRBV5-1 combines with J gene TRBJ2-7; D gene unclear. The sequence came from a man under 40 with acute myeloid leukemia. Some clones in this sample may be carry-over from other donors' samples. The CDR3 reads CASSSPNTYEQYF. DNA of the CDR3: TGCGCCAGCAGCTCCCCAAACACCTACGAGCAGTACTTC.